Listed below are T cell receptor beta chains from one sample, sequenced in a study of T cells after posttransplantation cyclophosphamide. Here immunoSEQ multiplex PCR was the method, and the copy in TCRdb shows in-frame clones only, minus some. The sample holds some 49,000 clones, roughly nine tenths seen once. Sequences were obtained from PBMCs. All receptors derive from a woman in her forties or fifties in good health and a related stem cell transplant donor. The CDR3 runs from the conserved cysteine through the conserved F or W. The order of the fields is J gene, D gene, V gene, clone size, CDR3 DNA, CDR3 protein. D genes are given only for firm matches. Size tells how often a clone was seen (once, few, many) or the class of an expanded clone, and some rows leave it out.

TRBJ1-4 TRBD1 TRBV4-1 NA TGCGCCAGCAGCCAAACTCAAACCGGGACAGGGAAGGAAAAACTGTTTTTT CASSQTQTGTGKEKLFF
TRBJ1-1 NA TRBV10-2 NA TGCGCCAGCAGTGACTCAGGGGAGAACCCTGAAGCTTTCTTT CASSDSGENPEAFF
TRBJ2-7 TRBD2 TRBV27 NA TGTGCCAGCAGTTCGGAGTCGGGACTAGCGGGAGGAGGTCGGGGCGAGCAGTACTTC CASSSESGLAGGGRGEQYF
TRBJ2-1 TRBD2 TRBV11-3 NA TGTGCCAGCAGCCTCTCACTAGCGGGAGGTAATGAGCAGTTCTTC CASSLSLAGGNEQFF
TRBJ2-3 TRBD1 TRBV12-5 NA TGTGCTAGTGGCCCCGGGACAGGGGGTTTCGCAGATACGCAGTATTTT CASGPGTGGFADTQYF
TRBJ2-5 TRBD2 TRBV7-9 NA TGTGCCAGCAGCTTAGCGTTAAGCGGGGGTCAAGAGACCCAGTACTTC CASSLALSGGQETQYF
TRBJ1-3 TRBD1 TRBV5-6 NA TGTGCCAGCAGCCACGGACAGGGGGGTGGAAACACCATATATTTT CASSHGQGGGNTIYF
TRBJ2-1 TRBD2 TRBV2 NA TGTGCCAGCAGTCCCCGCGGGACTACCGTTAACAATGAGCAGTTCTTC CASSPRGTTVNNEQFF
TRBJ1-2 TRBD1 TRBV10-3 NA TGTGCCATCAGTGAGGTCCCGACAGGGACCGGGGGCTATGGCTACACCTTC CAISEVPTGTGGYGYTF
TRBJ2-7 NA TRBV7-2 NA TGTGCCAGCAGCAAAGACCGGGACATCTCCTACGAGCAGTACTTC CASSKDRDISYEQYF
TRBJ2-7 TRBD2 TRBV4-1 NA TGCGCCAGCAGCCAAGACCCGGGACTAGCGGGCTCCGAGCAGTACTTC CASSQDPGLAGSEQYF
TRBJ2-2 NA TRBV30 NA TGTGCCTGGAGTCTAGTGGCCGGGGAGCTGTTTTTT CAWSLVAGELFF
TRBJ2-7 NA TRBV5-1 NA TGCGCCAGCAGCTCCTGGAAGGGAGGCATCTTCTCCTACGAGCAGTACTTC CASSSWKGGIFSYEQYF
TRBJ2-5 TRBD2 TRBV5-1 NA TGCGCCAGCAGACCTGGACTAGCTAGTGAGACCCAGTACTTC CASRPGLASETQYF
TRBJ2-7 TRBD2 TRBV9 once TGTGCCAGCAGCGTAGAGCTAGCGGGAGTTCCAAGCAGCTTC CASSVELAGVPSSF
TRBJ2-7 TRBD2 TRBV10-1 NA TGCGCCAGCAGTGATCCAGCGGGGGGTTACGAGCAGTACTTC CASSDPAGGYEQYF
TRBJ2-1 TRBD2 TRBV27 NA TGTGCCAGCAGTATAGCGGGGGGCTACAATGAGCAGTTCTTC CASSIAGGYNEQFF
TRBJ2-7 TRBD1 TRBV28 NA TGTGCCAGCAGACCCCAGGGGACAGGACTATACGAGCAGTACTTC CASRPQGTGLYEQYF
TRBJ1-6 TRBD1 TRBV2 NA TGTGCCAGCAGTGACTCGAGGACAGGGAGTTCACCCCTCCACTTT CASSDSRTGSSPLHF
TRBJ2-1 TRBD2 TRBV7-2 NA TGTGCCAGCAGCCCGGGGACTAGCAGTTGGAATGAGCAGTTCTTC CASSPGTSSWNEQFF
TRBJ2-5 NA TRBV11-2 NA TGTGCCAGCAGCTTATCGAGGGTAGAGACCCAGTACTTC CASSLSRVETQYF
TRBJ2-2 TRBD2 TRBV2 NA TGTGCCAGCAGCCTGAGCGGGGGGGCAAGCGGGGAGCTGTTTTTT CASSLSGGASGELFF
TRBJ2-1 NA TRBV4-2 NA TGTGCCAGCAGCCAACCCGGGGGTGGCTACAATGAGCAGTTCTTC CASSQPGGGYNEQFF
TRBJ2-6 NA TRBV2 once TGTGCCAGCTATGCGGAGCCTGGGGCCAACGTCCTGACTTTC CASYAEPGANVLTF
TRBJ2-1 TRBD1 TRBV19 NA TGTGCCAGTAGTCTTGACAGGGAGTCGTACAATGAGCAGTTCTTC CASSLDRESYNEQFF
TRBJ2-3 NA TRBV7-3 NA TGTGCCAGCAGCCCAACCCTGGGACTCCCCGCTAGCACAGATACGCAGTATTTT CASSPTLGLPASTDTQYF
TRBJ2-7 NA TRBV2 NA TGTGCCAGCAGTGTCGGCCTAGAGGACGAGCAGTACTTC CASSVGLEDEQYF
TRBJ2-3 NA TRBV6-1 once TGTGCCAGCATCAAGTCGTGGGAGTCAGATACGCAGTATTTT CASIKSWESDTQYF
TRBJ2-7 TRBD2 TRBV30 NA TGTGCCTGGAGGATAGCGGGCGACTACGAGCAGTACTTC CAWRIAGDYEQYF
TRBJ2-7 NA TRBV5-6 NA TGTGCCAGCAGCTTGGACCGGGGACTCGACGAGCAGTACTTC CASSLDRGLDEQYF
TRBJ2-1 TRBD2 TRBV14 NA TGTGCCAGCAGTCTTACCCCGGGACTAGCGGAAAATGAGCAGTTCTTC CASSLTPGLAENEQFF
TRBJ1-1 NA TRBV6-5 once TGTGCCAGCACGGTGTTCAGGGGACACACTGAAGCTTTCTTT CASTVFRGHTEAFF
TRBJ2-5 TRBD1 TRBV7-9 NA TGTGCCAGCAGCGAGACAGGGGGTTCAGAGACCCAGTACTTC CASSETGGSETQYF
TRBJ1-2 TRBD1 TRBV2 NA TGTGCCAGCAGCCCTGACAGGGACAACTATGGCTACACCTTC CASSPDRDNYGYTF
TRBJ1-1 NA TRBV28 NA TGTGCCAGCAGCTACGGACAATCTGAAGCTTTCTTT CASSYGQSEAFF
TRBJ2-7 NA TRBV27 NA TGTGCCAGCAGTTTAAGGGGTCGGTCCGAGCAGTACTTC CASSLRGRSEQYF
TRBJ1-1 NA TRBV5-4 NA TGTGCCAGCACCCCCCCGTCGGGTGAGGTAACTGAAGCTTTCTTT CASTPPSGEVTEAFF
TRBJ2-3 TRBD1 TRBV6-1 NA TGTGCCAGCAGTGATATCAGGGGGAGAGCGCAGTATTTT CASSDIRGRAQYF
TRBJ1-5 NA TRBV11-2 NA TGTGCCAGCAGTTCCGGGGGGGTCTTGGCCCAGCATTTT CASSSGGVLAQHF
TRBJ2-7 TRBD2 TRBV6-1 NA TGTGCCAGCAGTGAAGTGGCGGGAGGGGGAGGCGAGCAGTACTTC CASSEVAGGGGEQYF
TRBJ1-4 NA TRBV9 NA TGTGCCAGCAGCGTAGAGCCCGACGGACTTAATGAAAAACTGTTTTTT CASSVEPDGLNEKLFF
TRBJ2-2 TRBD2 TRBV2 NA TGTGCCAGCAGTGGGGAGGGCCTGAACACCGGGGAGCTGTTTTTT CASSGEGLNTGELFF
TRBJ2-5 TRBD2 TRBV5-1 NA TGCGCCAGCAGCTTGATAGGGGAGGGTAAAGAGACCCAGTACTTC CASSLIGEGKETQYF
TRBJ1-5 TRBD1 TRBV10-1 NA TGCGCCAGCAGTCGGACAGGGAAGGAGCCCCAGCATTTT CASSRTGKEPQHF
TRBJ2-2 TRBD2 TRBV7-9 NA TGTGCCAGCAGCCGGACTAGCGGGACGAACACCGGGGAGCTGTTTTTT CASSRTSGTNTGELFF
TRBJ1-2 NA TRBV7-9 NA TGTGCCAGCAGCTTATCCACAGGAACTAACTATGGCTACACCTTC CASSLSTGTNYGYTF
TRBJ1-2 TRBD1 TRBV5-6 NA TGTGCCAGCAGCTCGGCGACAGGGAACTATGGCTACACCTTC CASSSATGNYGYTF
TRBJ2-1 NA TRBV5-1 NA TGCGCCAGCAGCCCCCTTTCAGCGGCTCTTGGCAATGAGCAGTTCTTC CASSPLSAALGNEQFF
TRBJ1-6 NA TRBV5-6 NA TGTGCCAGCAGCTCCCTCAGACATATCTCCTATAATTCACCCCTCCACTTT CASSSLRHISYNSPLHF
TRBJ2-5 NA TRBV19 NA TGTGCCAGTAGGGAAACTAACCAAGAGACCCAGTACTTC CASRETNQETQYF
TRBJ1-5 NA TRBV9 NA TGTGCCAGCAGCGCCTCAGGTCAGGATCAGCCCCAGCATTTT CASSASGQDQPQHF
TRBJ1-1 TRBD1 TRBV9 NA TGTGCCAGCAGCAAACGCACAGGGGGACTGAACACTGAAGCTTTCTTT CASSKRTGGLNTEAFF
TRBJ2-7 NA TRBV27 NA TGTGCCAGCAGTTTTAGCGGAGTCTACGAGCAGTACTTC CASSFSGVYEQYF
TRBJ2-7 NA TRBV11-3 NA TGTGCCAGCAGTCCCGGGAGAGGCTCCTACGAGCAGTACTTC CASSPGRGSYEQYF
TRBJ1-1 NA TRBV5-1 NA TGCGCCAGCCCTATTGAAGCTTTCTTT CASPIEAFF